A selection of T cell receptor beta chains follows, all from one sample in a study of regulatory T cells in long-lasting Graves disease. From the multiplex PCR reads, TCRdb called clonotypes with MiXCR, one entry per CDR3 protein. The sample carries fewer than 450,000 distinct CDR3 sequences, 23% recorded once. The sample was peripheral blood mononuclear cells (PBMCs), taken when the disease was refractory, from a patient treated with antithyroid drugs. The receptors stem from a female donor with Graves disease. Both conserved end residues are part of each CDR3. The D gene is left open where the match is weak. Some rows have no size entry. The others give once, few or many, or a class for an expanded clone.

cdr3_aa cdr3_nt j_call clone_size v_call d_call
CASSQVGQGGTEAFF TGTGCCAGCAGTCAGGTAGGACAGGGCGGCACTGAAGCTTTCTTT TRBJ1-1 NA TRBV6-1 TRBD1
CAWRVDTGELFF TGTGCCTGGAGGGTCGACACCGGGGAGCTGTTTTTT TRBJ2-2 NA TRBV30 NA
CASSVRAASTEAFF TGTGCCAGCAGCGTTAGGGCAGCTTCCACTGAAGCTTTCTTT TRBJ1-1 many TRBV2 NA
CSVGWATNEKLFF TGCAGCGTTGGTTGGGCAACTAATGAAAAACTGTTTTTT TRBJ1-4 once TRBV29-1 NA
CSARGGSGAGTEAFF TGCAGTGCTAGAGGAGGGTCAGGGGCAGGGACTGAAGCTTTCTTT TRBJ1-1 few TRBV20-1 NA
CVSSEDLWSVEQYF TGTGTCAGCAGTGAAGACCTGTGGAGTGTGGAGCAGTACTTC TRBJ2-7 NA TRBV12-3/TRBV12-4 NA
CASGLASATQYF TGTGCCAGCGGATTAGCGTCCGCGACCCAGTACTTC TRBJ2-5 many TRBV2 NA
CASSEGRLAVIGEQYF TGTGCCAGCAGTGAGGGGCGACTAGCGGTAATAGGCGAGCAGTACTTC TRBJ2-7 many TRBV2 TRBD2
CSARDARASGRSYEQYF TGCAGTGCTAGAGATGCCAGGGCTAGCGGGAGGTCCTACGAGCAGTACTTC TRBJ2-7 many TRBV20-1 TRBD2
CSAGSDRNNYGYTF TGCAGTGCTGGTTCGGACCGGAATAACTATGGCTACACCTTC TRBJ1-2 NA TRBV20-1 NA